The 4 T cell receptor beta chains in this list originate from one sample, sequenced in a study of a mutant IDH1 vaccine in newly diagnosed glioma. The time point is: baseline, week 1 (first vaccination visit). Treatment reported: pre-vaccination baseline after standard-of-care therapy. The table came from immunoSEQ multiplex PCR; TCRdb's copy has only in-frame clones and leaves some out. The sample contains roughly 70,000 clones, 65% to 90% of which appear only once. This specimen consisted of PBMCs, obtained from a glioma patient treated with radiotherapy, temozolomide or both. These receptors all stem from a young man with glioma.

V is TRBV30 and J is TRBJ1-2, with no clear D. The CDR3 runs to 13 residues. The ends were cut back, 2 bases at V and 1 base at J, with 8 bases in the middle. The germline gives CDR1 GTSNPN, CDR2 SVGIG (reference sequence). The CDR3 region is CAWSLGINYGYTF. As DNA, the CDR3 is TGTGCCTGGAGTTTGGGGATTAACTATGGCTACACCTTC.

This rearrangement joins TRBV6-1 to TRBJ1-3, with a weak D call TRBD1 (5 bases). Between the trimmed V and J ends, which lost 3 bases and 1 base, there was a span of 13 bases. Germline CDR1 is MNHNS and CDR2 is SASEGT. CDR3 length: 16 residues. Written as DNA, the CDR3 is TGTGCCAGCAGTGATGGGGGGGGAGGGTCTGGAAACACCATATATTTT. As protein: CASSDGGGGSGNTIYF.

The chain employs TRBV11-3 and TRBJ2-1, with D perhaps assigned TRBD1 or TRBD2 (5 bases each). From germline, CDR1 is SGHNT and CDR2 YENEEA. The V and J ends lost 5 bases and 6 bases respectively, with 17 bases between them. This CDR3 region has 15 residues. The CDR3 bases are TGTGCCAGCAGCACCGGGACCTCAGGGTTCAATGAGCAGTTCTTC. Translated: CASSTGTSGFNEQFF.

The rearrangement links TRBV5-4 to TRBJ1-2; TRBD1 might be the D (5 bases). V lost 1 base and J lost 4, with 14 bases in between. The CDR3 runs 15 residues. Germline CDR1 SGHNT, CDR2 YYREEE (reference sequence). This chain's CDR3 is CASSLKIGGVYGYTF. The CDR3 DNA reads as TGTGCCAGCAGCTTGAAGATCGGAGGGGTCTATGGCTACACCTTC.